This TCR beta chain stems from a study of blood T cell repertoires in COVID-19. V dropped 0 bases and J dropped 7 bases, with 14 bases sitting between them. CDR1 and CDR2 from the germline V gene are SGHRS and YFSETQ. The CDR3 sequence is 15 residues long. Sequenced by immunoSEQ multiplex PCR; TCRdb stores in-frame clones only, minus some. Counted here are 200,000 to 250,000 clones, about 90% occurring once; the ten biggest clones make up about 4%. The study recruited people aged roughly 18 to 100 years across roughly 23 US areas. All exposed participants met a person with COVID-19 within 2 weeks before entering the study.

J is TRBJ2-1 and V is TRBV5-1, with D unclear. The TCR originated in a woman aged 30 to 39 who had been exposed to COVID-19. The sequenced material came from PBMCs or T cells enriched from blood (not recorded which). The chain's CDR3 is CASSLDFGDRNEQFF. CDR3 DNA: TGCGCCAGCAGCTTGGATTTTGGAGATAGGAATGAGCAGTTCTTC.